This TCR beta chain was profiled in a study of blood T cell repertoires in COVID-19 (dated by TCRdb to between 2020 and 2021). Some background on the complete study: ImmuneRACE Cohort 3 recovered participants were defined by two consecutive negative NP/OP PCR tests, healthcare professional clearance, or symptom resolution. A freely available public database, intended as a resource for researchers studying the immune response to SARS-CoV-2, is where the repertoires were released. Deeply sampled blood TCRbeta repertoires from subjects exposed to, actively infected with, or recovered from COVID-19 were included in the dataset. Where available, HLA class I and class II types were taken from metadata supplied by the sample provider and were not determined by assay-based typing. The samples were drawn from two sources: the first 160 participants of the ongoing ImmuneRACE study, and fewer than 1,500 subjects contributed by 6 global collaborators. The sample metadata nearly always contained a de-identified subject ID, COVID-19 status, age in years and sex. Samples covering the acute and convalescent phases of COVID-19 were provided by collaborators in the United States, Italy and Spain. The prospective study material was composed of cDNA or gDNA derived from T cells, B-cell-depleted T cells, or PBMCs.

A note on this clone: There is no known antigen for this receptor. One end of the junction does not line up with germline, which may come from a read error.

Findings and caveats that apply to the study as a whole: The quantity of clinical and demographic metadata differed by source and by participant and was supplied without curation.

TCRbeta CDR3 regions were amplified from genomic DNA by means of the immunoSEQ Assay, a bias-controlled multiplex PCR. The paper's data handling went like this. The number of nucleated cells in each sample was estimated from the amplification of reference gene primers within the assay. To quantify the absolute abundance of each unique TCRbeta CDR3 rearrangement, sequence reads were collapsed and filtered. For each sample, productive Simpson clonality was calculated by taking the square root of Simpson's diversity index across productive rearrangements. The table was pulled from immuneACCESS by TCRdb, which kept in-frame rearrangements only. Such tables lose some clones; where checked, under half of the loss comes from unresolved V genes, and the rest has no known cause. V, J and clone size are those of that table, while D and trimming were read from the DNA. Here the sample has around 290,000 clones; 88% occur a single time. The ten largest clones add up to approximately 2% of the sample.

Participants in the prospective study were enrolled through a virtual design, were aged 18 to 89 years, and lived in approximately 25 United States geographic areas. Cohort assignment in the prospective study relied on participant-reported clinical history from a screening survey and a study questionnaire. In the prospective study, mobile phlebotomists collected whole blood, serum and a nasopharyngeal or oropharyngeal swab from each participant. Over a roughly two-month period, participants in the prospective study had the option of providing additional blood draws and questionnaires. Blood samples from the prospective study were shipped frozen or at room temperature prior to DNA extraction. The CDR3, cysteine through phenylalanine, is 13 amino acids long. This entry keeps only the CDR3 DNA: 39 bases, framed from base 1. CDR1 SNHLY and CDR2 FYNNEI are derived from the germline V gene.

The clonotype was recovered from a woman aged 60-70 years in a cohort exposed to, infected with or recovered from COVID-19 (not recorded which). The chain couples TRBV2 to TRBJ2-1, and 8 junctional nucleotides match TRBD2. The specimen sequenced was PBMCs or T cells enriched from blood (not recorded which). The CDR3 has the sequence CASREAGAHEQFF. The DNA is as follows: TGTGCCAGCAGGGAAGCGGGAGCGCATGAGCAGTTCTTC. Where the CDR3 stops, the reference TRBV2 and TRBJ2-1 genes take over; the full variable domain is EPEVTQTPSHQVTQMGQEVILRCVPISNHLYFYWYRQILGQKVEFLVSFYNNEISEKSEIFDDQFSVERPDGSNFTLKIRSTKLEDSAMYFCASREAGAHEQFFGPGTRLTVL.